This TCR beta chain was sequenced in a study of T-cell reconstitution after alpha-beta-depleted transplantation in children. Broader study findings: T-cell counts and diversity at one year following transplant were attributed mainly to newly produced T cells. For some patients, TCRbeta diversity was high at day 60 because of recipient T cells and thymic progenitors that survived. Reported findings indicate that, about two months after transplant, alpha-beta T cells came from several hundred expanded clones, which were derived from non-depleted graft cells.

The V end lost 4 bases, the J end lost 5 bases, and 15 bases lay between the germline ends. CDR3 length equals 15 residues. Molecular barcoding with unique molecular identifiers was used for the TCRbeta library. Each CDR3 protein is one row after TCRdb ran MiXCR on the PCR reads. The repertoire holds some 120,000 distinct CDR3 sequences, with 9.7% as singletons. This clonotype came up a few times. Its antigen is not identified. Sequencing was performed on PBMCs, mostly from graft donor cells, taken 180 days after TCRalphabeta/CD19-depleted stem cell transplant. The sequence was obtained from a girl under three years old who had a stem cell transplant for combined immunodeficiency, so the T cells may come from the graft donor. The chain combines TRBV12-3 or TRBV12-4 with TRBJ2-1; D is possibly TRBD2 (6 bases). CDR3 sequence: CASSWPPGLNNEQFF. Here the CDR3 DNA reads TGTGCCAGCAGTTGGCCTCCGGGACTGAACAATGAGCAGTTCTTC.